Sequencing of this T cell receptor (beta chain) was carried out in a study of blood T cell repertoires in COVID-19. The CDR3 loop spans 16 amino acids. The germline V gene encodes CDR1 ENHRY and CDR2 SYGVKD. The J segment lost 1 base and the V segment lost 0 bases, leaving 1 base of the junction unmatched. TCRdb's table, derived via immunoSEQ multiplex PCR, lists solely in-frame clones and lacks some. The table lists fewer than 90,000 clones, roughly 96% of them singletons. Sequenced material: peripheral blood. The TCR was taken from a human donor with active COVID-19. The donor label of this sample is uncertain. V is TRBV10-3 and J is TRBJ2-2; 8 nucleotides match TRBD1. The CDR3 nucleotides read TGTGCCATCAGTGAGTCTGGGACAGGGAACACCGGGGAGCTGTTTTTT. Its translation is CAISESGTGNTGELFF.